The following is a TCR beta chain sequence with its context. The antigen is undetermined. This sample was taken from a study of PD-1 blockade in classical Hodgkin lymphoma. For the study at large: The study gave patients nivolumab 3 mg/kg intravenously every 2 weeks.

General study results and limits: Similar baseline diversity was found in complete responders and newly diagnosed patients. Among the patients, those starting nivolumab under 1 year after ASCT were excluded.

Stated time point: cycle 4 day 1 (C4D1), after 6 weeks of nivolumab. Each patient's relapse followed autologous stem cell transplantation, and brentuximab vedotin exposure varied. V was cut by 2 bases and J by 7 bases, with 14 bases left in between. The germline V gene encodes CDR1 MNHEY and CDR2 SMNVEV (reference sequence). The CDR3 is 15 residues long. Data came from immunoSEQ multiplex PCR; TCRdb stores just in-frame clones and leaves some out. The sample has about 90,000 clones, about nine tenths seen once. The chain is built from TRBV27 and TRBJ1-4; possibly TRBD1 for D (5 bases). The sample here was peripheral blood mononuclear cells (PBMCs), taken before the fourth cycle of nivolumab. The receptor was isolated from a human donor with classical Hodgkin lymphoma. CDR3 DNA: TGTGCCAGCAGTTTAATGGGATCCAGGGCTGAAAAACTGTTTTTT. Translated, it gives CASSLMGSRAEKLFF. Full variable domain (outside the CDR3, taken from reference TRBV27 and TRBJ1-4): EAQVTQNPRYLITVTGKKLTVTCSQNMNHEYMSWYRQDPGLGLRQIYYSMNVEVTDKGDVPEGYKVSRKEKRNFPLILESPSPNQTSLYFCASSLMGSRAEKLFFGSGTQLSVL.